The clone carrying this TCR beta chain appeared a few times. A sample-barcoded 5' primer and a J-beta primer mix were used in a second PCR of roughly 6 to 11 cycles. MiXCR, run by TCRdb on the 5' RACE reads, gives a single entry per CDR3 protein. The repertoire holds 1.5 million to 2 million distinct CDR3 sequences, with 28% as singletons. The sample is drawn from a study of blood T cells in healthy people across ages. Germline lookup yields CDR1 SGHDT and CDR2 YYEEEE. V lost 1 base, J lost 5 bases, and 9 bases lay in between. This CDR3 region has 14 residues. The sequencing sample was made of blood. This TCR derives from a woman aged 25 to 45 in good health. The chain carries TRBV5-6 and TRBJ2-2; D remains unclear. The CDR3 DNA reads TGTGCCAGCAGCTTGCGCGCTTCAACCGGGGAGCTGTTTTTT. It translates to CASSLRASTGELFF.